The 28 T cell receptor beta chains below were found in one sample sequenced in a study of regulatory T cells in long-lasting Graves disease. CDR3-region Arm-PCR and iRepertoire HTBI primers produced the TCR beta libraries. TCRdb reprocessed the multiplex PCR reads with MiXCR, giving one entry per CDR3 protein. The sample shows about 620,000 distinct CDR3 sequences, less than 20% of them seen only once. The time point was: newly diagnosed GD, antithyroid drugs for less than 3 months. Following extraction of RNA from PBMCs, that RNA was used to make the TCR library. The sample was also reused in another study, on T cells in Graves' hyperthyroidism and ophthalmopathy.

The sample was peripheral blood mononuclear cells (PBMCs), taken at new diagnosis, from a patient treated with antithyroid drugs. All receptors derive from a woman aged 25 to 39 with Graves disease.

This chain connects TRBV20-1 to TRBJ2-1, with 10 bases identical to TRBD2. The CDR3 contains 16 residues. Germline V lookup: CDR1 DFQATT, CDR2 SNEGSKA (reference sequence). V was clipped by 3 bases and J by 2 bases; unmatched bases: 7. Here the CDR3 DNA reads TGCAGTGCTAGGGCAACCGGACTAGCGGCCTACAATGAGCAGTTCTTC. It is translated as CSARATGLAAYNEQFF.

This clonotype has more than one count but fewer than ten. The chain carries TRBV3-1 and TRBJ1-1; D gene unclear. Trimming pared 4 bases from V and 11 bases from J, leaving 14 bases between. Looked up from germline, CDR1 is LGHDT and CDR2 is YNNKEL (reference sequence). There are 12 residues in the CDR3. The CDR3 is CASSPYEVGAFF. CDR3 nucleotides: TGTGCCAGCAGCCCGTATGAAGTCGGGGCTTTCTTT.

This clonotype occurred many times. The chain is built from TRBV12-3 or TRBV12-4 and TRBJ1-6; 7 bases are a match to TRBD1. After removal of 7 bases from V and 8 bases from J, the junction contained 5 bases not matched to a gene. The CDR3 totals 13 residues. The CDR3 nucleotides are TGTGCCAGCACCCAGGGGGATCATTCACCCCTCCACTTT. Translating gives CASTQGDHSPLHF.

This clonotype came up a few times. This chain connects TRBV5-1 to TRBJ2-3; 8 bases align to TRBD1. The germline CDR1 and CDR2 sequences are SGHRS and YFSETQ. The V gene end was trimmed by 10 bases and the J gene end by 2 bases; junction bases not matched to a gene: 9. The CDR3 runs to 14 residues. The CDR3 coding sequence is TGCGCCGGGGGGACAGGAGATATCACAGATACGCAGTATTTT. Translating gives CAGGTGDITDTQYF.

This clonotype appeared a few times. With a much larger clone just one base away, this may be a read error. This likely comes from a read error, as the CDR3 has no conserved phenylalanine or tryptophan at its end. CDR3 amino acids: CASSYGEYSEAFL. CDR3 DNA sequence: TGTGCCAGCAGTTACGGGGAATACTCTGAAGCTTTCCTT. This chain uses TRBV6-2 or TRBV6-3 with TRBJ1-1; D remains unclear. CDR1 and CDR2 from the germline V gene are MNHEY and SVGEGT. Trimming stripped 2 bases from V and 6 bases from J, with 10 bases between. This CDR3 is built from 13 residues.

This clonotype occurred once. The chain has TRBV13 and TRBJ2-7; no reliable D call. Germline V gene sequence: CDR1 PRHDT, CDR2 FYEKMQ (reference sequence). Trimming left V 3 bases short and J 2 bases short, with 11 bases between. The CDR3 extends over 14 amino acids. CDR3 DNA sequence: TGTGCCAGCAGCTTTGGTATCCCTCCCTACGAGCAGTACTTC. The encoded protein is CASSFGIPPYEQYF. The full variable domain, its missing parts supplied by reference TRBV13 and TRBJ2-7, is AAGVIQSPRHLIKEKRETATLKCYPIPRHDTVYWYQQGPGQDPQFLISFYEKMQSDKGSIPDRFSAQQFSDYHSELNMSSLELGDSALYFCASSFGIPPYEQYFGPGTRLTVT.

This clonotype was counted many times. The gene calls are TRBV15 and TRBJ2-5; maybe TRBD2 (5 bases). Per the germline V gene, CDR1 is LNHNV and CDR2 is YYDKDF (reference sequence). The CDR3 has 17 residues. Trimming shortened V by 0 bases and J by 6 bases, and 20 bases separated the two germline ends. CDR3 nucleotide sequence: TGTGCCACCAGCAGAGATCGCCAACGTGGCGGGTGGCAGACCCAGTACTTC. Protein product: CATSRDRQRGGWQTQYF.

This clonotype was seen only a few times. V and J are TRBV19 and TRBJ1-1; 8 bases align to TRBD1. V shed 7 bases and J 7 bases; nucleotides not matched to a gene: 5. Germline CDR1 LNHDA, CDR2 SQIVND (reference sequence). The CDR3 runs 12 residues. The CDR3, as DNA: TGTGCCAGTATTCAAGACAGGGGTGAAGCTTTCTTT. This sequence encodes CASIQDRGEAFF.

In its sample, this clonotype was seen many times. This chain links TRBV6-1 with TRBJ2-7, with D perhaps TRBD2 (5 bases). Germline lookup yields CDR1 MNHNS and CDR2 SASEGT. This CDR3 is 15 amino acids long. V dropped 1 base and J dropped 2 bases, with 12 bases sitting between them. The CDR3 DNA is TGTGCCAGCAGTGAAGTAGAGCGGTTAACCTACGAGCAGTACTTC. It translates to CASSEVERLTYEQYF.

The table lists this clonotype with many counts. The CDR3 coding sequence is TGTGCCAGCAGTTTTATAGGGGCCGGGGACCAGTACTTC. This codes for CASSFIGAGDQYF. V is TRBV12-3 or TRBV12-4 and J is TRBJ2-5, with D perhaps assigned TRBD1 or TRBD2 (5 bases each). V lost 3 bases to trimming and J lost 10 bases, with 15 bases between them. The CDR3 spans 13 residues.

This clonotype was seen repeatedly, ten times or more. Compared with germline, one end of the junction differs, possibly owing to a read error. The V call is TRBV28, the J call TRBJ1-1; D call uncertain. Germline V gene sequence: CDR1 MDHEN, CDR2 SYDVKM. This CDR3 contains 12 residues. DNA for the CDR3: TGCGCCAGCAGCCCAGACAACACTGAAGCTTTCTTT. Protein product: CASSPDNTEAFF.

The chain employs TRBV3-1 and TRBJ2-7; D remains ambiguous. In germline, CDR1 is LGHDT, CDR2 YNNKEL (reference sequence). The V end lost 2 bases, the J end lost 3 bases, and 8 bases lay between the germline ends. The length of the CDR3 is 13 residues. The CDR3 here is CASSQIPDYEQYF. For the CDR3, the DNA is TGTGCCAGCAGCCAAATTCCAGACTACGAGCAGTACTTC.

In this sample, this clonotype turned up a few times. A read error may produce the germline difference seen at one junction end. V gene TRBV24-1 combines with J gene TRBJ1-4; a weak D match, TRBD1 (6 bases). CDR1 and CDR2 from the germline V gene are KGHDR and SFDVKD. The CDR3 totals 15 residues. The chain's CDR3 is CATSDLQGNNEKLFF. The CDR3 DNA sequence: TGTGCCACCAGTGATTTACAGGGAAATAATGAAAAGCTGTTTTTT.

This clonotype was recorded a few times. The chain couples TRBV29-1 to TRBJ2-3; D is possibly TRBD2 (6 bases). This CDR3 has 12 amino acids. V was shortened by 6 bases and J by 0 bases, with 7 bases between the two germline ends. From germline, CDR1 is SQVTM and CDR2 ANQGSEA. The CDR3 nucleotides are TGCAGCGTAAGCGGGAGCACAGATACGCAGTATTTT. Its translation: CSVSGSTDTQYF.

This clonotype was counted only a few times. This sequence joins TRBV28 and TRBJ2-5, with 8 bases identical to TRBD2. Germline CDR1 MDHEN, CDR2 SYDVKM. The CDR3 extends over 13 amino acids. J gave up 8 bases and V 6 bases, and 8 bases lay outside the gene matches. CDR3 amino acids: CASSVPGLVTQYF. CDR3 in DNA: TGTGCCAGCAGCGTCCCGGGACTAGTCACCCAGTACTTC.

At least ten counts were recorded for this clonotype. The chain joins TRBV11-2 to TRBJ2-1; D may be TRBD1 (6 bases). This CDR3 spans 15 amino acids. Trimming shortened V by 3 bases and J by 2 bases, and 11 bases separated the two germline ends. Germline-derived CDR1 and CDR2 are SGHAT and FQNNGV. The CDR3 is CASSFETGAYNEQFF. CDR3 nucleotide sequence: TGTGCCAGCAGCTTCGAGACAGGAGCCTACAATGAGCAGTTCTTC.

Note on this clonotype: This sequence may be a read error, since a much larger clone differs from it by one base. This chain links TRBV20-1 with TRBJ2-3; D is undetermined. Germline loops: CDR1 DFQATT, CDR2 SNEGSKA (reference sequence). The CDR3 has 12 residues. CDR3 sequence reads: CSASRSADTQCF. CDR3 coding DNA: TGCAGTGCTTCAAGATCCGCAGATACGCAGTGTTTT.

This clonotype was observed many times. The J gene is TRBJ1-5, the V gene TRBV28, with D hard to call. The CDR3 runs to 14 residues. Per the germline V gene, CDR1 is MDHEN and CDR2 is SYDVKM. With 3 bases removed from V and 4 bases from J, the gap between germline ends came to 10 bases. The CDR3 sequence: CASSFVSGNQPQHF. For the CDR3, the DNA is TGTGCCAGCAGTTTTGTTTCGGGGAATCAGCCCCAGCATTTT.

There are many counts of this clonotype. This chain joins TRBV20-1 and TRBJ2-3; possibly TRBD1 for D (5 bases). Deletions cut 6 bases from V and 3 bases from J, with 10 bases between. CDR1 DFQATT and CDR2 SNEGSKA come from the germline V gene (reference sequence). This CDR3 is 12 amino acids long. CDR3 protein: CSARRDTDTQYF. In nucleotides, the CDR3 is TGCAGTGCCCGCAGGGATACAGATACGCAGTATTTT.

This clonotype appeared many times. This chain links TRBV6-1 with TRBJ2-3; D unresolved. The CDR3 totals 13 residues. CDR1 and CDR2 from the germline V gene are MNHNS and SASEGT. V shed 7 bases and J shed 1 base, with 9 bases lying between them. The CDR3 DNA sequence: TGTGCCAGCAATGTGGCCCGCACAGATACGCAGTATTTT. It translates to CASNVARTDTQYF.

V is TRBV7-2 and J is TRBJ2-1; D ambiguous. CDR3 length: 16 amino acids. The V gene's germline CDR1 is SGHTA and CDR2 FQGNSA. Trimming took 0 bases from V and 2 from J, leaving 11 bases between them. The CDR3 here is CASSLAPRLPYNEQFF. The CDR3 DNA follows: TGTGCCAGCAGCTTAGCTCCCAGGTTGCCCTACAATGAGCAGTTCTTC. The variable domain in full, completed from reference TRBV7-2 and TRBJ2-1, reads GAGVSQSPSNKVTEKGKDVELRCDPISGHTALYWYRQSLGQGLEFLIYFQGNSAPDKSGLPSDRFSAERTGGSVSTLTIQRTQQEDSAVYLCASSLAPRLPYNEQFFGPGTRLTVL.

The chain has TRBV30 and TRBJ1-1; D not certain. Germline V gene lookup returns CDR1 GTSNPN and CDR2 SVGIG (reference sequence). Trimming stripped 2 bases from V and 0 bases from J, with 10 bases between. The CDR3 is made up of 14 amino acids. CDR3 in DNA: TGTGCCTGGAGTACGGACGTCTTGAACACTGAAGCTTTCTTT. This gives the protein CAWSTDVLNTEAFF.

This clonotype has ten or more counts. The J gene is TRBJ2-1, the V gene TRBV12-3 or TRBV12-4; D is undetermined. The CDR3 is 12 residues long. The V end was cut by 6 bases, the J end by 10 bases, with 13 bases between. The CDR3 DNA reads TGTGCCAGCAGACCTCGACTTGGAGAGCAGTTCTTC. Protein sequence: CASRPRLGEQFF.

This clonotype was counted at least ten times. The gene calls are TRBV5-1 and TRBJ2-3, with 9 bases lining up with TRBD2. The CDR3 length is 15 residues. V shed 0 bases, J shed 2 bases, and the junction held 1 base outside the gene matches. CDR1 and CDR2 (germline): SGHRS, YFSETQ. This chain's CDR3 is CASSLGLAATDTQYF. CDR3 nucleotide sequence: TGCGCCAGCAGCTTGGGACTAGCGGCCACAGATACGCAGTATTTT.

This clonotype was observed a few times. V gene TRBV5-1 combines with J gene TRBJ1-2; TRBD1 is a possible D gene (5 bases). V gave up 0 bases and J gave up 1 base, with 7 bases separating them. CDR1 and CDR2 (germline): SGHRS, YFSETQ. CDR3 size: 14 residues. The CDR3 region is CASSLAGFNYGYTF. Here the CDR3 DNA reads TGCGCCAGCAGCTTGGCAGGGTTTAACTATGGCTACACCTTC.

This clonotype was seen a handful of times. The V gene is TRBV19, the J gene TRBJ2-3; unclear D gene. With 4 bases removed from V and 2 bases from J, the gap between germline ends came to 7 bases. This CDR3 region has 13 residues. Germline CDR1 LNHDA, CDR2 SQIVND (reference sequence). The CDR3 loop reads CASSTEFTDTQYF. The CDR3, as DNA: TGTGCCAGTAGTACGGAATTCACAGATACGCAGTATTTT.

This rearrangement joins TRBV24-1 to TRBJ1-2, with TRBD1 matching 11 bases. The CDR3 spans 15 residues. The germline V gene encodes CDR1 KGHDR and CDR2 SFDVKD. Trimming removed 3 bases from V and 8 bases from J; junction bases left unmatched: 7. This CDR3 is CATSDGTGGLRGYTF. The DNA of the CDR3 is TGTGCCACCAGTGATGGGACAGGGGGGTTGAGGGGCTACACCTTC.

This clonotype has ten or more counts. CDR3 loop: CASSFGDRGSEKLFF. The CDR3 DNA reads TGTGCCAGCAGCTTCGGGGACCGAGGGAGCGAAAAACTGTTTTTT. The chain carries TRBV7-9 and TRBJ1-4; perhaps TRBD1 as D (5 bases). Germline assignment: CDR1 SEHNR and CDR2 FQNEAQ (reference sequence). This CDR3 has 15 residues. V lost 3 bases and J 8 bases, leaving 16 bases between the germline ends.